This is a list of T cell receptor beta chains from one sample in a study of beta chain features in type 1 diabetes. The assay was immunoSEQ multiplex PCR, and TCRdb's table has in-frame clones only and misses some. This table holds 400,000 to 550,000 clones, over 9.5% found once. Sequenced: naive CD4+ T cells from blood. The receptor set was obtained from a young woman in good health. Each CDR3 is given with its conserved first and last residue. Fields, in order: D gene, clone size, J gene, V gene, CDR3 DNA, CDR3 protein. The D gene is left open where the match is weak. A clone size is listed for some rows: how often the clone was seen (once, few, many), or a class if it is expanded.

>-|-|TRBJ2-6|TRBV7-9
TGTGCCAGCACCGAGTGGGGTTCTGGGGCCAACGTCCTGACTTTC
CASTEWGSGANVLTF
>-|few|TRBJ2-3|TRBV28
TGTGCCAGCAGTTTTCGAGGTGCAGATACGCAGTATTTT
CASSFRGADTQYF
>TRBD2|-|TRBJ2-5|TRBV9
TGTGCCAGCAGCGTTCAGGGCCCTAGCGGGGAGACCCAGTACTTC
CASSVQGPSGETQYF
>-|-|TRBJ2-2|TRBV7-3
TGTGCCAGCAGTAGCGCGCGGAACACCGGGGAGCTGTTTTTT
CASSSARNTGELFF
>TRBD2|few|TRBJ2-7|TRBV4-2
TGTGCCAGCAGCCAAGATCGAGGGACTAGCGGGAGCTCCTACGAGCAGTACTTC
CASSQDRGTSGSSYEQYF
>-|-|TRBJ2-1|TRBV29-1
TGCAGCGTTGAAGCCCAGACAAGAGTGAACAATGAGCAGTTCTTC
CSVEAQTRVNNEQFF
>-|-|TRBJ2-3|TRBV7-7
TGTGCCAGCAGCTCTATGGGCGCAGATACGCAGTATTTT
CASSSMGADTQYF
>-|few|TRBJ2-1|TRBV14
TGTGCCAGCAGCCTAGGACAGTCCTCCACTGATGAGCAGTTCTTC
CASSLGQSSTDEQFF
>TRBD2|few|TRBJ2-1|TRBV14
TGTGCCAGCAGCCACCTTAGCGGGGGGTACTTCTCCTACAATGAGCAGTTCTTC
CASSHLSGGYFSYNEQFF
>-|-|TRBJ2-1|TRBV7-2
TGTGCCAGCAGCTTATATGGGAGTAACTACAATGAGCAGTTCTTC
CASSLYGSNYNEQFF
>-|few|TRBJ2-5|TRBV7-9
TGTGCCAGCAGCTTAGGGATTTCGGGGCAAGAGACCCAGTACTTC
CASSLGISGQETQYF
>TRBD1|few|TRBJ2-7|TRBV7-2
TGTGCCAGCAGCCTTGACAGGGCGGTACGCGAGCAGTACTTC
CASSLDRAVREQYF
>-|few|TRBJ2-1|TRBV7-8
TGTGCCAGCAGCGGGGGGTCCGACTTCTCCTACAATGAGCAGTTCTTC
CASSGGSDFSYNEQFF